The source of this TCR beta chain is a study of memory CD4+ T cells and cytomegalovirus serostatus. The assay was immunoSEQ multiplex PCR, and TCRdb's table has in-frame clones only and misses some. The sample holds 50,000 or so clones, around 77% seen once. This clone was found once. Its antigen is not identified. Study outcomes and limitations: A US-trained random forest predicted CMV serostatus with median AUC around 0.91.

Germline V gene sequence: CDR1 ENHRY, CDR2 SYGVKD. The V gene lost 2 bases and the J gene lost 8 bases, with 15 bases spanning the gap. CDR3 length: 14 amino acids. The sort gate was single viable CD3+CD4+CD8-CD45RO+ cells for memory CD4+ T cells. Total CD4+ T cells were enriched by CD4 positive selection. The clonotype originates from an adult in good health and CMV-seronegative. The sequencing sample was made of memory CD4+ T cells from blood. V is TRBV10-3 and J is TRBJ1-2; no clear D gene. CDR3 protein: CAISEASQAGGYTF. The CDR3 DNA is TGTGCCATCAGTGAGGCAAGCCAGGCCGGCGGCTACACCTTC.